The TCR beta chain under discussion was sequenced for a study of cytomegalovirus exposure and HLA in healthy donors. For the study at large: Within the Caucasian-associated ancestry cluster were around 81% of the approximately 400 genotyped donors.

General observations from the study: On later analysis, the bulk of CMV-associated TCR beta chains appeared to be HLA-restricted. Because they were indistinguishable, some V segments, including TRBV6-2 and TRBV6-3, were excluded. A list of more than 150 TCR beta chains associated with cytomegalovirus was given.

Researchers ran the PCR with 60 Vbeta and 13 Jbeta primers. Libraries were prepared by immunoSEQ multiplex PCR; TCRdb keeps only in-frame clonotypes and omits some of them. The sample records about 140,000 clones, approximately 84% being singletons. The CDR3 is 19 residues long. V shed 6 bases, J shed 0 bases, and the junction held 16 bases outside the gene matches. CDR1 and CDR2 from the germline V gene are MNHEY and SMNVEV (reference sequence). Note on this clone: The antigen is not known.

The rearrangement uses TRBV27 and TRBJ1-4, with TRBD1 matching 7 bases. This TCR was sampled from a man aged 30 to 39 in good health and CMV-seropositive. The sequenced sample consisted of PBMCs. The CDR3 spells CASRTTGAGRFSTNEKLFF. The CDR3 DNA is TGTGCCAGCAGAACCACAGGGGCAGGGAGGTTTTCAACTAATGAAAAACTGTTTTTT.